This T cell receptor beta chain was recorded in a study of blood T cell repertoires in COVID-19. V dropped 6 bases and J dropped 0 bases, with 11 bases sitting between them. Germline V CDR1 and CDR2: ENHRY, SYGVKD. CDR3 size: 14 residues. TCRdb's table, derived via immunoSEQ multiplex PCR, lists solely in-frame clones and lacks some. The sample carries around 340,000 clones, roughly 90% recorded once. The V and J genes are TRBV10-3 and TRBJ2-5, with a weak D call TRBD1 (6 bases). This receptor was identified in a woman in her 30s who had been exposed to COVID-19. The sample consisted of PBMCs or T cells enriched from blood (not recorded which). The DNA of the CDR3 is TGTGCCATCAGACAGGGACCGTACCAAGAGACCCAGTACTTC. It encodes CAIRQGPYQETQYF.